This T cell receptor (beta chain) is drawn from a study of shared clonotypes between healthy human individuals. Adults of Caucasian background living in Nashville, Tennessee made up all donors. The investigators split CD4+ cells into a CD45RA+ naive subset and a CD45RA-negative memory subset. Study conclusions and caveats: Since donors were few, the genetic and exposure-history diversity represented was limited.

Turning to this clone: Antigen: not known. The same CDR3 arises from other DNA sequences in this sample as well.

This CDR3 is 13 amino acids long. Germline CDR1 reads SNHLY; CDR2 reads FYNNEI. The V and J ends lost 4 bases and 7 bases, in that order; junction bases with no gene match: 3. Libraries were prepared by immunoSEQ multiplex PCR; TCRdb keeps only in-frame clonotypes and omits some of them. The sample holds about 2,500,000 clones; 90% to 95% are singletons and the top ten take about 0.13%. Sequencing was carried out using naive CD4+ T cells sorted from blood. The subset is: CD45RA+ positively selected. V gene TRBV2 combines with J gene TRBJ2-1; 8 bases match TRBD1. The sequence was obtained from a man between 18 and 35 years old in good health. CDR3 nucleotides: TGTGCCAGCAGTGTGGACAGGGTAAATGAGCAGTTCTTC. Translated, it gives CASSVDRVNEQFF. Filled out from reference TRBV2 and TRBJ2-1, the complete variable domain reads EPEVTQTPSHQVTQMGQEVILRCVPISNHLYFYWYRQILGQKVEFLVSFYNNEISEKSEIFDDQFSVERPDGSNFTLKIRSTKLEDSAMYFCASSVDRVNEQFFGPGTRLTVL.